This TCR beta chain is drawn from a study of cytomegalovirus exposure and HLA in healthy donors. The CDR3 is 15 residues long. V trimming: 3 bases; J trimming: 0 bases; junction bases outside the gene matches: 2. Germline values: CDR1 SGHVS, CDR2 FNYEAQ. The PCR employed 60 Vbeta primers together with 13 Jbeta primers. TCRdb's copy holds only in-frame clones and misses some; the assay was immunoSEQ multiplex PCR. The sample lists around 120,000 clones; around four fifths were seen once. The genes are TRBV7-6 and TRBJ2-1; 7 bases are a match to TRBD2. This receptor was identified in a man aged 55 to 69 in good health and CMV-seropositive. The sample taken for sequencing was PBMCs. CDR3: CASSLTSNSYNEQFF. In DNA, the CDR3 is TGTGCCAGCAGCTTGACTAGCAACTCCTACAATGAGCAGTTCTTC.